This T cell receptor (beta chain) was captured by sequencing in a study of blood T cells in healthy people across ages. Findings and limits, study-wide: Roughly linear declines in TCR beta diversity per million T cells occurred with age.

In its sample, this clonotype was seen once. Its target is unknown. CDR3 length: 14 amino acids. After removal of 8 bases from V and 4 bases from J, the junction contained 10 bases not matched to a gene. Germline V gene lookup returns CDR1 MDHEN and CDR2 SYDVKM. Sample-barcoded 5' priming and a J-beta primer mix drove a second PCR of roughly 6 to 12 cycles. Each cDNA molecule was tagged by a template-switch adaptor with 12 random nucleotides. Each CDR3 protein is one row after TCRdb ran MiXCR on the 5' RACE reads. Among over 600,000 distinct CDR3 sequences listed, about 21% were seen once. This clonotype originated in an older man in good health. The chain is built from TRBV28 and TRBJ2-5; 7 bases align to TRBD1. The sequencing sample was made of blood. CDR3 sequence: CASGSRGRIETQYF. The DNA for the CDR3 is TGTGCCAGCGGATCGAGGGGGCGGATAGAGACCCAGTACTTC.